The 28 T cell receptor beta chains below come from one sample, sequenced in a study of early T cells in non-severe SARS-CoV-2 infection. TCRdb fed the 5' RACE reads into MiXCR, producing one record per CDR3 protein. The sample lists fewer than 85,000 distinct CDR3 sequences, under 15% occurring once. The sample consisted of whole blood. The receptors come from an adult who was a healthcare worker with PCR-confirmed SARS-CoV-2 infection or an uninfected control (not recorded which).

This clonotype was counted only a few times. An end of the junction differs from the germline gene, which may be a read error. The gene calls are TRBV7-7 and TRBJ2-5; 15 bases line up with TRBD2. Germline V CDR1 and CDR2: SSHAT, FNYEAQ (reference sequence). The CDR3 sequence is 20 residues long. This chain's CDR3 is CASSLGASGLAGGPGETQYF. In DNA, the CDR3 is TGTGCTAGCAGCTTAGGGGCCAGCGGACTAGCGGGAGGGCCGGGTGAGACCCAGTACTTC.

The chain recombines TRBV28 with TRBJ1-3; D might be TRBD1 (6 bases). Between the trimmed V and J ends, which lost 6 bases and 0 bases, there was a span of 9 bases. The CDR3 sequence is 14 residues long. CDR1 MDHEN and CDR2 SYDVKM come from the germline V gene. The CDR3 region is CASSTGFSGNTIYF. CDR3 nucleotides: TGTGCCAGCAGCACAGGGTTCTCTGGAAACACCATATATTTT. Supplemented by reference TRBV28 and TRBJ1-3, the full variable domain reads DVKVTQSSRYLVKRTGEKVFLECVQDMDHENMFWYRQDPGLGLRLIYFSYDVKMKEKGDIPEGYSVSREKKERFSLILESASTNQTSMYLCASSTGFSGNTIYFGEGSWLTVV.

This clonotype has more than one count but fewer than ten. V usage is TRBV12-3 or TRBV12-4 and J usage is TRBJ2-7; 8 bases agree with TRBD1. Trimming cost V 6 bases and J 4 bases; bases outside gene matches: 11. The CDR3 length is 15 residues. The CDR3 loop reads CASSRGQVGAYEQYF. The CDR3 nucleotides read TGTGCCAGCAGCAGGGGACAGGTTGGGGCTTACGAGCAGTACTTC.

This clonotype was seen more than once but under ten times. The J gene is TRBJ1-3, the V gene TRBV28, with D possibly TRBD1 on 6 matching bases. Trimming left V 4 bases short and J 0 bases short, with 19 bases between. Germline-derived CDR1 and CDR2 are MDHEN and SYDVKM. CDR3 length: 18 residues. CDR3: CASSWGPPGLFSGNTIYF. The CDR3 DNA reads as TGTGCCAGCAGTTGGGGGCCCCCCGGCCTCTTCTCTGGAAACACCATATATTTT.

In this sample, this clonotype turned up a few times. The chain carries TRBV4-1 and TRBJ1-4; 10 bases match TRBD1. The CDR3 is 16 amino acids. Trimming took 0 bases from V and 8 from J; bases not matched to a gene: 6. Germline V lookup: CDR1 MGHRA, CDR2 YSYEKL. CDR3 bases: TGCGCCAGCAGCCAAGATCGAGGGACAGGGGTAGAAAAACTGTTTTTT. Its translation is CASSQDRGTGVEKLFF.

Many counts were recorded for this clonotype. V and J are TRBV9 and TRBJ2-1; 7 bases map to TRBD1. The J segment lost 12 bases and the V segment lost 5 bases, leaving 17 bases of the junction unmatched. The CDR3 spans 15 residues. Germline CDR1 and CDR2: SGDLS and YYNGEE. The CDR3 region is CASSSKGTVPTGQFF. CDR3 bases: TGTGCCAGCAGTTCCAAGGGGACAGTCCCTACGGGGCAGTTCTTC. Filled out from reference TRBV9 and TRBJ2-1, the complete variable domain reads DSGVTQTPKHLITATGQRVTLRCSPRSGDLSVYWYQQSLDQGLQFLIQYYNGEERAKGNILERFSAQQFPDLHSELNLSSLELGDSALYFCASSSKGTVPTGQFFGPGTRLTVL.

This chain joins TRBV24-1 and TRBJ2-7, with D unresolved. The V and J ends lost 0 bases and 2 bases respectively, with 7 bases between them. The CDR3 is 14 residues long. Germline V gene lookup returns CDR1 KGHDR and CDR2 SFDVKD. The CDR3 spells CATSDLLYPYEQYF. CDR3 in DNA: TGTGCCACCAGTGATTTGTTGTATCCCTACGAGCAGTACTTC.

This clonotype was observed a few times. V is TRBV6-4 and J is TRBJ2-1; D may be TRBD2 (7 bases). The CDR3 is 16 residues long. Trimming stripped 2 bases from V and 6 bases from J, with 17 bases between. Germline CDR1 and CDR2: MRHNA and SNTAGT. The chain's CDR3 is CASSDDPGGTLNEQFF. For the CDR3, the DNA is TGTGCCAGCAGTGACGACCCGGGGGGCACCCTCAATGAGCAGTTCTTC.

The rearrangement links TRBV7-2 to TRBJ2-3, with 10 bases identical to TRBD2. The CDR3 extends over 18 amino acids. In germline, CDR1 is SGHTA, CDR2 FQGNSA. V lost 1 base to trimming and J lost 2 bases; unmatched junction nucleotides: 9. CDR3 DNA sequence: TGTGCCAGCAGCTTAGTTTCTAGCGGGGGCATCAACACAGATACGCAGTATTTT. Translated, it gives CASSLVSSGGINTDTQYF.

This rearrangement joins TRBV18 to TRBJ2-7; TRBD1 aligns across 8 bases. The V and J ends lost 3 bases and 4 bases, in that order; junction bases with no gene match: 5. Germline V gene data show CDR1 as KGHSH and CDR2 as LQKENI. This CDR3 has 14 residues. The CDR3 DNA follows: TGTGCCAGCTCACCGGGGACAGGTGTTTACGAGCAGTACTTC. Translation gives CASSPGTGVYEQYF.

In its sample, this clonotype was seen many times. CDR3 loop: CSVETIQGAHPQFF. As DNA, the CDR3 is TGCAGCGTTGAAACTATACAGGGGGCGCATCCACAGTTCTTC. The V call is TRBV29-1, the J call TRBJ2-1; 9 bases are a match to TRBD1. J was trimmed by 13 bases and V by 2 bases; bases with no gene match: 12. The CDR3 runs 14 residues. CDR1 is SQVTM, CDR2 ANQGSEA, per germline.

The V and J genes are TRBV12-3 or TRBV12-4 and TRBJ1-5, with no clear D. V lost 6 bases, J lost 3 bases, and 12 bases lay in between. There are 14 residues in the CDR3. The CDR3 loop is CASSYDGHNQPQHF. The CDR3 DNA is TGTGCCAGCAGCTACGACGGCCACAATCAGCCCCAGCATTTT.

The chain combines TRBV5-6 with TRBJ2-5; D ambiguous. Germline CDR1 SGHDT, CDR2 YYEEEE. This CDR3 is 14 amino acids long. Trimming stripped 4 bases from V and 1 base from J, with 11 bases between. CDR3 bases: TGTGCCAGCAGCGCTGGTGGGGTCCAAGAGACCCAGTACTTC. This gives the protein CASSAGGVQETQYF.

The rearrangement uses TRBV28 and TRBJ2-1, with a weak D call TRBD2 (6 bases). CDR1 and CDR2 (germline): MDHEN, SYDVKM. The CDR3 spans 18 residues. Trimming cost V 4 bases and J 0 bases, with 19 bases left between them. The CDR3 spells CASSSSHLRGSSYNEQFF. In DNA form, the CDR3 reads TGTGCCAGCAGTTCCTCCCACTTGCGGGGAAGCTCCTACAATGAGCAGTTCTTC.

The chain links TRBV10-2 to TRBJ2-3; TRBD1 is a possible D gene (6 bases). This CDR3 has 12 amino acids. V was cut by 6 bases and J by 6 bases, with 10 bases left in between. CDR1 and CDR2 (germline): WSHSY, SAAADI. The CDR3 loop is CASSHGQDTQYF. The CDR3 bases are TGCGCCAGCAGCCACGGACAGGATACGCAGTATTTT.

V is TRBV20-1 and J is TRBJ2-7, with 7 positions matching TRBD2. With 6 bases clipped from V and 0 bases from J, the junction kept 14 bases outside the gene matches. Per germline, CDR1 DFQATT and CDR2 SNEGSKA (reference sequence). The CDR3 is made up of 16 amino acids. The CDR3 spells CSALLRREGVSYEQYF. The CDR3 DNA reads as TGCAGTGCCTTACTCCGCAGGGAGGGAGTCTCCTACGAGCAGTACTTC.

This chain joins TRBV7-9 and TRBJ2-7; maybe TRBD1 (5 bases). CDR1 is SEHNR, CDR2 FQNEAQ, per germline (reference sequence). The CDR3 loop spans 14 amino acids. V was cut by 5 bases and J by 2 bases, with 13 bases left in between. CDR3 DNA: TGTGCCAGCAGCCCCTCGCAGGGAACCTACGAGCAGTACTTC. Its protein is CASSPSQGTYEQYF.

About this clonotype: A much larger clone differs from this one at a single base, so this may be a read error. The rearrangement uses TRBV27 and TRBJ2-4; possibly TRBD1 for D (5 bases). This CDR3 region has 15 residues. V lost 2 bases, J lost 9 bases, and 17 bases lay in between. The germline CDR1 and CDR2 sequences are MNHEY and SMNVEV (reference sequence). The CDR3 is CASSLLQGGQIIQYF. Here the CDR3 DNA reads TGTGCCAGCAGTTTACTTCAGGGTGGCCAAATCATTCAGTACTTC.

This clonotype was seen more than once but under ten times. The chain uses TRBV2 and TRBJ1-2; D unclear. The CDR3 totals 14 residues. Trimming removed 4 bases from V and 0 bases from J, with 9 bases in between. CDR1 and CDR2 (germline): SNHLY, FYNNEI. This chain's CDR3 is CASSGVTSNYGYTF. CDR3 sequence (DNA): TGTGCCAGCAGTGGTGTCACTTCTAACTATGGCTACACCTTC.

The V gene is TRBV7-9, the J gene TRBJ2-1; D might be TRBD1 or TRBD2, each matching 5 bases. The V gene's germline CDR1 is SEHNR and CDR2 FQNEAQ (reference sequence). The V end lost 5 bases, the J end lost 13 bases, and 12 bases lay between the germline ends. The CDR3 contains 11 residues. CDR3 bases: TGTGCCAGCAGCAACGAACGGGACCAGTTCTTC. Amino acid sequence: CASSNERDQFF.

The V call is TRBV6-1, the J call TRBJ1-2, with 8 bases identical to TRBD1. The germline V gene encodes CDR1 MNHNS and CDR2 SASEGT. Trimming cost V 2 bases and J 2 bases; bases outside gene matches: 4. This CDR3 has 15 residues. CDR3 in DNA: TGTGCCAGCAGTGAACGGGGACAGGCAAACTATGGCTACACCTTC. It is translated as CASSERGQANYGYTF.

The J gene is TRBJ1-3, the V gene TRBV6-6; D not resolved. V was clipped by 0 bases and J by 0 bases, with 6 bases between them. The CDR3 is 15 amino acids. In germline, CDR1 is MNHNY, CDR2 SVGAGI (reference sequence). The CDR3 sequence: CASSYSESSGNTIYF. The CDR3 region has the DNA TGTGCCAGCAGTTACTCGGAAAGCTCTGGAAACACCATATATTTT.

This clonotype has a handful of counts. The V gene is TRBV5-1, the J gene TRBJ2-1; TRBD1 is a possible D gene (5 bases). Germline-derived CDR1 and CDR2 are SGHRS and YFSETQ. V gave up 0 bases and J gave up 0 bases, with 13 bases separating them. The CDR3 sequence is 17 residues long. The CDR3 coding sequence is TGCGCCAGCAGCTTGGACATGACAGAAAGCTCCTACAATGAGCAGTTCTTC. It yields the protein CASSLDMTESSYNEQFF.

The chain couples TRBV28 to TRBJ2-4; TRBD2 agrees at 9 bases. The CDR3 consists of 13 residues. In germline, CDR1 is MDHEN, CDR2 SYDVKM. V lost 6 bases, J lost 8 bases, and 5 bases stayed unmatched. CDR3 DNA sequence: TGTGCCAGCAGGGCGGGAGGGCGAGACATTCAGTACTTC. Translation gives CASRAGGRDIQYF. Variable domain in full (rest from reference TRBV28 and TRBJ2-4): DVKVTQSSRYLVKRTGEKVFLECVQDMDHENMFWYRQDPGLGLRLIYFSYDVKMKEKGDIPEGYSVSREKKERFSLILESASTNQTSMYLCASRAGGRDIQYFGAGTRLSVL.

In this sample, this clonotype turned up many times. The chain couples TRBV7-9 to TRBJ2-3; the D gene is possibly TRBD2 (6 bases). This CDR3 spans 13 amino acids. Germline CDR1 is SEHNR and CDR2 is FQNEAQ (reference sequence). V was clipped by 5 bases and J by 5 bases, with 11 bases between them. CDR3 region: CASSGLFGDTQYF. The CDR3 DNA sequence: TGTGCCAGCAGCGGACTATTCGGAGATACGCAGTATTTT.

The chain employs TRBV10-3 and TRBJ2-3; TRBD2 might be the D (6 bases). V lost 3 bases and J 7 bases, leaving 8 bases between the germline ends. CDR3 length: 12 amino acids. CDR1 is ENHRY and CDR2 is SYGVKD in the germline V gene. Here the CDR3 reads CAISERGNTQYF. In DNA form, the CDR3 reads TGTGCCATCAGTGAACGGGGGAATACGCAGTATTTT.

The chain employs TRBV29-1 and TRBJ2-5; 7 bases agree with TRBD1. Germline V gene lookup returns CDR1 SQVTM and CDR2 ANQGSEA. The CDR3 length is 14 residues. The V segment lost 7 bases and the J segment 0 bases; nucleotides outside the gene matches: 8. This CDR3 reads CSASRDSYQETQYF. In DNA form, the CDR3 reads TGCAGCGCAAGCCGGGACAGTTACCAAGAGACCCAGTACTTC.

The V call is TRBV28, the J call TRBJ2-7; D unresolved. Looked up from germline, CDR1 is MDHEN and CDR2 is SYDVKM. The CDR3 sequence is 12 residues long. V was clipped by 5 bases and J by 3 bases, with 8 bases between them. The CDR3 sequence is CASSDVGYEQYF. CDR3 DNA sequence: TGTGCCAGCAGTGACGTAGGCTACGAGCAGTACTTC.